The sequence of this TCR beta chain was determined in a study of T cells in Graves' hyperthyroidism and ophthalmopathy. The overall study: Peripheral blood was secured at the point of initial diagnosis, before any treatment. Findings and limits, study-wide: Most thyroid-expanded clonotypes above 0.001 were also found in blood.

Using RNA transcripts as the source, TCR beta CDR3 regions were amplified. In the first-round RT-PCR of the TCR CDR3, the HTBI primer set was used. MiXCR, run by TCRdb on the multiplex PCR reads, gives a single entry per CDR3 protein. This table holds 700,000 to 850,000 distinct CDR3 sequences, 30% to 40% found once. Per the germline V gene, CDR1 is SGHVS and CDR2 is FQNEAQ. Trimming took 2 bases from V and 0 from J, leaving 7 bases between them. The CDR3 sequence is 14 residues long. Among the patients, aged 18 to 65, hyperthyroidism was newly diagnosed and had lasted under 2 months. This clonotype was picked up many times. What it binds is not known.

Specimen: blood. This chain uses TRBV7-8 with TRBJ1-1; D is ambiguous. The receptor was isolated from a woman in her thirties or forties with Graves' hyperthyroidism. The CDR3 is CASSLFAVNTEAFF. The CDR3 DNA reads TGTGCCAGCAGCTTATTCGCGGTGAACACTGAAGCTTTCTTT. The full variable domain, its missing parts supplied by reference TRBV7-8 and TRBJ1-1, is GAGVSQSPRYKVAKRGQDVALRCDPISGHVSLFWYQQALGQGPEFLTYFQNEAQLDKSGLPSDRFFAERPEGSVSTLKIQRTQQEDSAVYLCASSLFAVNTEAFFGQGTRLTVV.